A selection of T cell receptor beta chains follows, all from one sample in a study of blood T cell repertoires in COVID-19. Sequencing used immunoSEQ multiplex PCR; TCRdb keeps in-frame clones, though not all of them. This table holds around 25,000 clones, about 90% found once. Sequenced material: peripheral blood. The origin of the receptors is a human donor in a cohort sampled during active COVID-19. CDR3s include the opening cysteine and the closing phenylalanine or tryptophan. Fields, in order: J gene, CDR3 length, clone size, D gene, V gene, CDR3 protein, CDR3 DNA. A D gene is named only where the DNA matches it firmly. Part of the rows lack a size; the others show once, few, many or a class for expanded clones.

J: TRBJ1-2
length: 16
size: -
D: -
V: TRBV7-9
CDR3: CASSLGQQLYNYGYTF
DNA: TGTGCCAGCAGCTTAGGACAGCAGCTCTATAACTATGGCTACACCTTC

J: TRBJ2-3
length: 14
size: -
D: -
V: TRBV5-1
CDR3: CASRMTISTDTQYF
DNA: TGCGCCAGCAGAATGACTATATCTACAGATACGCAGTATTTT

J: TRBJ2-1
length: 15
size: -
D: TRBD2
V: TRBV3-1/TRBV3-2
CDR3: CASSQEGLAGNEQFF
DNA: TGTGCCAGCAGCCAAGAGGGACTAGCGGGCAATGAGCAGTTCTTC

J: TRBJ2-1
length: 16
size: -
D: TRBD2
V: TRBV3-1/TRBV3-2
CDR3: CASSQEGLAGDNEQFF
DNA: TGTGCCAGCAGCCAAGAAGGGCTAGCGGGAGACAATGAGCAGTTCTTC

J: TRBJ2-3
length: 13
size: -
D: -
V: TRBV10-1
CDR3: CASSVQGTDTQYF
DNA: TGCGCCAGCAGTGTGCAGGGTACAGATACGCAGTATTTT

J: TRBJ1-4
length: 15
size: -
D: -
V: TRBV6-5
CDR3: CASSRLRGFNEKLFF
DNA: TGTGCCAGCAGTCGCCTCAGGGGTTTTAATGAAAAACTGTTTTTT

J: TRBJ2-7
length: 15
size: -
D: -
V: TRBV4-1
CDR3: CASSEGRGKDYEQYF
DNA: TGCGCCAGCAGCGAAGGACGCGGCAAGGACTACGAGCAGTACTTC

J: TRBJ2-5
length: 13
size: -
D: -
V: TRBV2
CDR3: CASSVSRQETQYF
DNA: TGTGCCAGCAGTGTTAGCAGACAAGAGACCCAGTACTTC

J: TRBJ1-2
length: 15
size: -
D: -
V: TRBV18
CDR3: CASSPSGGGGYGYTF
DNA: TGTGCCAGCTCACCATCAGGCGGGGGCGGCTATGGCTACACCTTC

J: TRBJ2-7
length: 14
size: -
D: TRBD1
V: TRBV27
CDR3: CVSSSPTGRYEQYF
DNA: TGTGTCAGCAGTTCTCCGACAGGGCGGTACGAGCAGTACTTC

J: TRBJ1-2
length: 13
size: -
D: -
V: TRBV7-9
CDR3: CASSPDITHGYTF
DNA: TGTGCCAGCAGCCCGGACATAACCCATGGCTACACCTTC

J: TRBJ1-2
length: 15
size: -
D: TRBD1
V: TRBV10-3
CDR3: CAISDPTGLSGGYTF
DNA: TGTGCCATCAGTGACCCGACAGGGCTGTCGGGCGGCTACACCTTC

J: TRBJ2-3
length: 14
size: -
D: TRBD2
V: TRBV3-1/TRBV3-2
CDR3: CASSSGLAGNTQYF
DNA: TGTGCCAGCAGCTCCGGACTAGCGGGGAATACGCAGTATTTT

J: TRBJ2-1
length: 15
size: -
D: -
V: TRBV28
CDR3: CASSLAGIGGNEQFF
DNA: TGTGCCAGCAGTTTAGCGGGGATAGGTGGGAATGAGCAGTTCTTC

J: TRBJ2-3
length: 11
size: -
D: -
V: TRBV12-3/TRBV12-4
CDR3: CASSFLHTQYF
DNA: TGTGCCAGCAGTTTTCTCCATACGCAGTATTTT

J: TRBJ1-6
length: 15
size: once
D: -
V: TRBV18
CDR3: CASSPPGGYNSPLHF
DNA: TGTGCCAGCTCACCCCCGGGAGGGTATAATTCACCCCTCCACTTT

J: TRBJ1-3
length: 14
size: -
D: TRBD1
V: TRBV28
CDR3: CASSLDRAGNTIYF
DNA: TGTGCCAGCAGTTTAGACAGGGCCGGAAACACCATATATTTT

J: TRBJ1-5
length: 15
size: -
D: -
V: TRBV19
CDR3: CASSIEPLINQPQHF
DNA: TGTGCCAGTAGTATAGAACCACTGATCAATCAGCCCCAGCATTTT

J: TRBJ2-1
length: 18
size: -
D: TRBD2
V: TRBV4-2
CDR3: CASSQSWTSGRQGNEQFF
DNA: TGTGCCAGCAGCCAGAGCTGGACTAGCGGGAGGCAGGGCAATGAGCAGTTCTTC

J: TRBJ2-4
length: 17
size: -
D: -
V: TRBV19
CDR3: CASTPQDRMLAKNIQYF
DNA: TGTGCCAGTACCCCCCAGGATAGAATGCTAGCCAAAAACATTCAGTACTTC

J: TRBJ2-7
length: 14
size: -
D: -
V: TRBV28
CDR3: CATDIEGVSYEQYF
DNA: TGTGCCACCGACATAGAGGGGGTTTCCTACGAGCAGTACTTC

J: TRBJ2-1
length: 17
size: -
D: TRBD2
V: TRBV19
CDR3: CASTRGGSGRSYNEQFF
DNA: TGTGCCAGTACCCGGGGGGGGAGCGGTAGGTCCTACAATGAGCAGTTCTTC

J: TRBJ1-5
length: 15
size: -
D: -
V: TRBV5-5
CDR3: CASSLGGVPHQPQHF
DNA: TGTGCCAGCAGCTTGGGGGGGGTGCCTCATCAGCCCCAGCATTTT

J: TRBJ2-2
length: 15
size: once
D: TRBD1
V: TRBV28
CDR3: CASISGGGGTGELFF
DNA: TGTGCCAGCATTTCAGGGGGTGGAGGCACCGGGGAGCTGTTTTTT

J: TRBJ1-2
length: 15
size: -
D: TRBD1
V: TRBV6-2/TRBV6-3
CDR3: CASSPGTETSYGYTF
DNA: TGTGCCAGCAGTCCCGGGACAGAAACTTCCTATGGCTACACCTTC

J: TRBJ1-6
length: 15
size: -
D: -
V: TRBV4-1
CDR3: CASSQENRVESPLHF
DNA: TGCGCCAGCAGCCAAGAGAACAGGGTTGAATCACCCCTCCACTTT

J: TRBJ2-7
length: 16
size: -
D: -
V: TRBV5-1
CDR3: CASSLAIPRGAAEQYF
DNA: TGCGCCAGCAGCTTGGCCATTCCCCGGGGGGCGGCTGAGCAGTACTTC

J: TRBJ2-1
length: 16
size: once
D: -
V: TRBV9
CDR3: CASSPTGGQGWDEQFF
DNA: TGTGCCAGCAGCCCAACGGGCGGGCAGGGGTGGGATGAGCAGTTCTTC

J: TRBJ2-2
length: 14
size: -
D: TRBD1
V: TRBV5-1
CDR3: CASSPQGATGELFF
DNA: TGCGCCAGCAGCCCACAGGGGGCTACGGGGGAGCTGTTTTTT

J: TRBJ1-5
length: 16
size: -
D: -
V: TRBV10-3
CDR3: CAISESRPDSNQPQHF
DNA: TGTGCCATCAGTGAGTCGCGGCCCGATAGCAATCAGCCCCAGCATTTT

J: TRBJ2-7
length: 15
size: few
D: -
V: TRBV4-1
CDR3: CASSPAWLARSEQYF
DNA: TGCGCCAGCAGCCCGGCTTGGCTAGCACGCTCCGAGCAGTACTTC

J: TRBJ2-5
length: 13
size: -
D: -
V: TRBV30
CDR3: CAWSWSGEETQYF
DNA: TGTGCCTGGAGTTGGTCGGGGGAAGAGACCCAGTACTTC

J: TRBJ2-3
length: 15
size: -
D: -
V: TRBV5-4
CDR3: CASSFVGRNADTQYF
DNA: TGTGCCAGCAGCTTTGTCGGGAGAAACGCAGATACGCAGTATTTT

J: TRBJ2-6
length: 16
size: -
D: TRBD1
V: TRBV5-5
CDR3: CASSGTGSPEANVLTF
DNA: TGTGCCAGCAGCGGGACAGGAAGTCCTGAGGCCAACGTCCTGACTTTC

J: TRBJ2-1
length: 16
size: -
D: TRBD2
V: TRBV10-2
CDR3: CASSDRVAGGYNEQFF
DNA: TGCGCCAGCAGTGATAGGGTAGCGGGAGGATACAATGAGCAGTTCTTC

J: TRBJ1-5
length: 14
size: -
D: TRBD1
V: TRBV2
CDR3: CASSEGQGHQPQHF
DNA: TGTGCCAGCAGTGAAGGACAGGGGCATCAGCCCCAGCATTTT

J: TRBJ1-2
length: 17
size: -
D: TRBD1
V: TRBV3-1/TRBV3-2
CDR3: CASSQLAGGQGRDGYTF
DNA: TGTGCCAGCAGCCAACTGGCAGGCGGACAGGGCCGAGATGGCTACACCTTC

J: TRBJ1-2
length: 14
size: -
D: TRBD1
V: TRBV29-1
CDR3: CSVEVGQGSYGYTF
DNA: TGCAGCGTTGAAGTTGGACAGGGGAGCTATGGCTACACCTTC

J: TRBJ2-3
length: 15
size: once
D: -
V: TRBV9
CDR3: CASSSNGRYTDTQYF
DNA: TGTGCCAGCAGCTCGAACGGGAGATACACAGATACGCAGTATTTT

J: TRBJ1-1
length: 15
size: -
D: -
V: TRBV19
CDR3: CASSPSGGPRTEAFF
DNA: TGTGCCAGTAGTCCTTCCGGGGGGCCTCGAACTGAAGCTTTCTTT

J: TRBJ1-2
length: 15
size: -
D: TRBD1
V: TRBV4-1
CDR3: CASSQEGKGAHSYTF
DNA: TGCGCCAGCAGCCAAGAAGGGAAGGGGGCGCACTCCTACACCTTC

J: TRBJ2-7
length: 15
size: once
D: TRBD2
V: TRBV7-2
CDR3: CASSLGGFGGYEQYF
DNA: TGTGCCAGCAGCTTAGGAGGTTTCGGGGGGTACGAGCAGTACTTC

J: TRBJ2-2
length: 14
size: -
D: TRBD2
V: TRBV10-3
CDR3: CAIRASGSAGELFF
DNA: TGTGCCATCAGGGCTAGCGGGAGTGCCGGGGAGCTGTTTTTT

J: TRBJ1-6
length: 14
size: -
D: -
V: TRBV3-1/TRBV3-2
CDR3: CASSQGQYNSPLHF
DNA: TGTGCCAGCAGCCAAGGGCAGTATAATTCACCCCTCCACTTT

J: TRBJ1-1
length: 15
size: -
D: -
V: TRBV7-9
CDR3: CASSSSLRANTEAFF
DNA: TGTGCCAGCAGCTCTTCTCTCAGGGCTAACACTGAAGCTTTCTTT

J: TRBJ1-4
length: 16
size: -
D: TRBD1
V: TRBV27
CDR3: CASSTHGQGAFEKLFF
DNA: TGTGCCAGCAGTACCCACGGACAGGGGGCGTTTGAAAAACTGTTTTTT